The text below deals with one T cell receptor (beta chain). No cognate antigen has been identified for it. Base qualities are not at hand, and no much larger clone is one base apart. TCRbeta CDR3 regions were amplified from genomic DNA using the immunoSEQ Assay, a bias-controlled multiplex PCR. On the authors' methods: The number of nucleated cells in each sample was estimated from the amplification of reference gene primers within the assay. To quantify the absolute abundance of each unique TCRbeta CDR3 rearrangement, sequence reads were collapsed and filtered. Productive Simpson clonality was computed per sample as the square root of Simpson's diversity index over productive rearrangements. The immuneACCESS repertoire file appears here via TCRdb, limited to in-frame rearrangements. These files lack a portion of the clones; in checked studies, under half of the deficit traces to unresolved V genes, and the cause of the others is not known. The DNA gave D and trimming, while V, J and clone size come from that table. The sample table contains over 40,000 clones; only one count was recorded for roughly 80% of them. Roughly 2.6% of the sample is held by the ten biggest clonotypes.

The V end loses 5 bases and the J end loses 8 bases, and a stretch of 10 bases separates them. From the cysteine up to the phenylalanine, the CDR3 has a length of 12 residues. Only CDR3 DNA remains: 36 bases, in frame from the first base. Based on the germline V gene, the CDR1 and CDR2 sequences are SGHVS and FQNEAQ. Each collaborating institution followed its own protocols to collect whole blood in K2EDTA tubes. For TCRbeta analysis, collaborators shipped samples in one of three forms: frozen whole blood, isolated PBMCs, or DNA extracted from either of those sample types. The sample comes from a study of blood T cell repertoires in COVID-19 (dated by TCRdb to 2018 to 2021). Study-level background: The collaborator samples originated in the United States, Italy and Spain and spanned the acute and convalescent phases of COVID-19. Where available, HLA class I and class II types were taken from metadata supplied by the sample provider and were not determined by assay-based typing. The samples were drawn from the first 160 participants of the ongoing ImmuneRACE study and from 1,254 subjects provided by 6 global collaborators. The repertoires were released in a freely available public database meant as a resource for research on the immune response to SARS-CoV-2. The sample metadata nearly always contained a de-identified subject ID, COVID-19 status, age in years and sex. The prospective study material was composed of cDNA or gDNA derived from T cells, B-cell-depleted T cells, or PBMCs. The dataset comprised deeply sampled blood TCRbeta repertoires from subjects exposed to, actively infected with, or recovered from COVID-19. Paper-wide results and their limitations: How much clinical and demographic metadata was included differed by source and by participant, and the metadata was provided uncurated.

The sequenced material came from peripheral blood. This clonotype was obtained from an older woman with acute or convalescent COVID-19. The chain is encoded by TRBV7-8 joined to TRBJ2-1, with the D gene not confidently named. In nucleotide form, the sequence is TGTGCCAGCAGCGGCTATGCGGATGAGCAGTTCTTC. This encodes CASSGYADEQFF. Where the CDR3 stops, the reference TRBV7-8 and TRBJ2-1 genes take over; the full variable domain is GAGVSQSPRYKVAKRGQDVALRCDPISGHVSLFWYQQALGQGPEFLTYFQNEAQLDKSGLPSDRFFAERPEGSVSTLKIQRTQQEDSAVYLCASSGYADEQFFGPGTRLTVL.